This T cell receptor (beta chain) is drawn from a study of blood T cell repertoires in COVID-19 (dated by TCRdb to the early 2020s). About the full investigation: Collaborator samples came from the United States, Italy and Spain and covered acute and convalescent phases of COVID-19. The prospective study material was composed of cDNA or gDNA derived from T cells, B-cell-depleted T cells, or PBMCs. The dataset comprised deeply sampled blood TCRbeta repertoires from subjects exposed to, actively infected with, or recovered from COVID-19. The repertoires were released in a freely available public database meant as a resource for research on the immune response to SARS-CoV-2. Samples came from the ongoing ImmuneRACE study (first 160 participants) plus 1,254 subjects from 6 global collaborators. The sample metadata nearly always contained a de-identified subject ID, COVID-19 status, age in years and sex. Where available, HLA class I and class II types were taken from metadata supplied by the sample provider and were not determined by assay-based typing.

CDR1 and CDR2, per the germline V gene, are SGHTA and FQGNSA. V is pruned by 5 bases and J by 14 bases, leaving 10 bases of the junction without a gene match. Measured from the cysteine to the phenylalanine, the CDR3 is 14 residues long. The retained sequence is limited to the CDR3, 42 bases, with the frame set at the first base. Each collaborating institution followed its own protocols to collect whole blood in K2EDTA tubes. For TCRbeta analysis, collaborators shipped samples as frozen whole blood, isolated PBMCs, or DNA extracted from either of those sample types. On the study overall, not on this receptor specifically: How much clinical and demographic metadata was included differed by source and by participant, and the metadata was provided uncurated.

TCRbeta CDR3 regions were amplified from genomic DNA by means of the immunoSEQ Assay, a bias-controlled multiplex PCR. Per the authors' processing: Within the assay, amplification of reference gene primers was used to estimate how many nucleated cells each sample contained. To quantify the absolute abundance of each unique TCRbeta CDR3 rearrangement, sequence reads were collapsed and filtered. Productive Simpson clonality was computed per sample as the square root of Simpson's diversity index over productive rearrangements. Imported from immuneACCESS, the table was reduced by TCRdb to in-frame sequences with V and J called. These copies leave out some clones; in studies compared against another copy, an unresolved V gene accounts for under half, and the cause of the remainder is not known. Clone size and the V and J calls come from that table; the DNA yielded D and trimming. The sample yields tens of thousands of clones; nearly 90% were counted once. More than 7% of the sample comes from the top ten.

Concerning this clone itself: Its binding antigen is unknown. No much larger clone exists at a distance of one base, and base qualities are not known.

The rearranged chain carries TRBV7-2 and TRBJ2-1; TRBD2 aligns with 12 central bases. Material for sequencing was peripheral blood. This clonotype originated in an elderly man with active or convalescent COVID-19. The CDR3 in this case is CASSPVFLAGGKFF. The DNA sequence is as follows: TGTGCCAGCAGCCCGGTCTTCCTAGCGGGAGGGAAGTTCTTC.